This T cell receptor (beta chain) emerged from a study of T cells in Graves' hyperthyroidism and ophthalmopathy. About the study: Sampling of peripheral blood happened at initial diagnosis, prior to any treatment.

Stable Graves' hyperthyroidism meant no ophthalmopathy progression within 18 months. Patients aged 18 to 65 had newly diagnosed hyperthyroidism of under 2 months' duration. With respect to this clonotype: Antigen specificity is unknown.

Researchers amplified the TCR beta CDR3 regions from RNA transcripts. When the TCR CDR3 underwent first-round RT-PCR, the HTBI primer set was used. MiXCR, run by TCRdb on the multiplex PCR reads, gives a single entry per CDR3 protein. The table lists 460,000 or so distinct CDR3 sequences, around 14% of them singletons, with less than 20% in the top ten. CDR1 SGHVS and CDR2 FNYEAQ come from the germline V gene. The CDR3 has 16 amino acids. General observations from the study: Median prediction lead before ophthalmopathy onset was about 6.7 months with the model.

Sample: blood. This chain joins TRBV7-6 and TRBJ2-6; possible D gene TRBD1, 6 bases. This sequence originates from a woman aged 18-29 years with Graves' hyperthyroidism. The CDR3 region has the DNA TGTGCGATCCGGGACATTGACCCAACTGGGGCCAACGTCCTGACTTTC. This codes for CAIRDIDPTGANVLTF. Filled out from reference TRBV7-6 and TRBJ2-6, the complete variable domain reads GAGVSQSPRYKVTKRGQDVALRCDPISGHVSLYWYRQALGQGPEFLTYFNYEAQQDKSGLPNDRFSAERPEGSISTLTIQRTEQRDSAMYRCAIRDIDPTGANVLTFGAGSRLTVL.